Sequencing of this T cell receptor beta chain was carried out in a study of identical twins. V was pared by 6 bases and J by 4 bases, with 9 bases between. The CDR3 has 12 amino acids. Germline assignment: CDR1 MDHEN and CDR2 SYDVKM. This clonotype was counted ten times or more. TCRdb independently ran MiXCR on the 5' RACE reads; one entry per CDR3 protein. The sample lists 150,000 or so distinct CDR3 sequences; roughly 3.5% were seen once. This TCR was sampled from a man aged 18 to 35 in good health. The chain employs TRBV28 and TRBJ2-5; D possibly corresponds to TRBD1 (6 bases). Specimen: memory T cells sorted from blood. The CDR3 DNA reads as TGTGCCAGCAGATCACAGGGAGAGACCCAGTACTTC. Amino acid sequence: CASRSQGETQYF.